Listed below are T cell receptor beta chains from one sample, sequenced in a study of cytomegalovirus exposure and HLA in healthy donors. The protocol was immunoSEQ multiplex PCR, while the TCRdb copy is restricted to in-frame clones and leaves out a portion. The sample has under 150,000 clones, about 59% seen once. Sequencing was performed on PBMCs. The receptors come from a woman aged 40 to 50 in good health and CMV-seropositive. CDR3s include the opening cysteine and the closing phenylalanine or tryptophan. A D gene is named only where the DNA matches it firmly. Expanded clones get a size class; other rows say once, few or many, or leave the size out.

J: TRBJ1-5; size: NA; V: TRBV19; D: TRBD1; CDR3: CASSGTGSNHQPQHF; DNA: TGTGCCAGTAGCGGGACAGGGTCGAATCACCAGCCCCAGCATTTT
J: TRBJ2-3; size: NA; V: TRBV19; D: TRBD2; CDR3: CASTERERRATDTQYF; DNA: TGTGCCAGTACGGAGCGGGAGAGAAGGGCAACAGATACGCAGTATTTT
J: TRBJ1-2; size: NA; V: TRBV2; D: NA; CDR3: CASSDGGADYGYTF; DNA: TGTGCCAGCAGTGATGGGGGCGCAGACTATGGCTACACCTTC
J: TRBJ1-2; size: NA; V: TRBV9; D: NA; CDR3: CASSRDTFSYGYTF; DNA: TGTGCCAGCAGCCGGGACACTTTTTCCTATGGCTACACCTTC
J: TRBJ2-7; size: NA; V: TRBV28; D: TRBD1; CDR3: CASSPISGTGTYEQYF; DNA: TGTGCCAGCAGCCCTATCTCAGGGACAGGGACCTACGAGCAGTACTTC
J: TRBJ2-1; size: NA; V: TRBV13; D: NA; CDR3: CASSLGGSSRWEQFF; DNA: TGTGCCAGCAGCTTAGGCGGGAGTAGCAGATGGGAGCAGTTCTTC
J: TRBJ2-3; size: NA; V: TRBV7-2; D: NA; CDR3: CASQGVTDTQYF; DNA: TGTGCCAGCCAGGGCGTTACAGATACGCAGTATTTT
J: TRBJ2-7; size: few; V: TRBV21-1; D: NA; CDR3: CASSKEGGGTSGDYEQYF; DNA: TGTGCCAGCAGCAAAGAGGGTGGGGGGACTAGCGGGGACTACGAGCAGTACTTC
J: TRBJ1-2; size: NA; V: TRBV4-1; D: TRBD1; CDR3: CASSQDWDRGLYGYTF; DNA: TGCGCCAGCAGCCAAGATTGGGACAGGGGGCTCTATGGCTACACCTTC
J: TRBJ1-2; size: few; V: TRBV5-4; D: TRBD1; CDR3: CASSIPGQVDYGYTF; DNA: TGTGCCAGCAGCATACCGGGACAGGTTGACTATGGCTACACCTTC
J: TRBJ2-7; size: few; V: TRBV7-9; D: NA; CDR3: CASSLAGDYEQYF; DNA: TGTGCCAGCAGCTTAGCGGGAGACTACGAGCAGTACTTC
J: TRBJ1-1; size: NA; V: TRBV14; D: NA; CDR3: CASSQNRAGEAFF; DNA: TGTGCCAGCAGCCAAAACAGAGCAGGTGAAGCTTTCTTT
J: TRBJ2-3; size: few; V: TRBV4-2; D: TRBD2; CDR3: CASSQDVAGGPKDTQYF; DNA: TGTGCCAGCAGCCAAGATGTGGCGGGAGGGCCGAAAGATACGCAGTATTTT
J: TRBJ2-1; size: few; V: TRBV5-1; D: TRBD2; CDR3: CASSLTLAGGQQFF; DNA: TGCGCCAGCAGCTTGACGCTAGCGGGAGGGCAGCAGTTCTTC
J: TRBJ2-5; size: NA; V: TRBV7-3; D: NA; CDR3: CASSPTGQETQYF; DNA: TGTGCCAGCAGCCCCACGGGTCAAGAGACCCAGTACTTC
J: TRBJ2-1; size: few; V: TRBV19; D: NA; CDR3: CASSANLPNEQFF; DNA: TGTGCCAGTAGCGCCAACCTACCAAATGAGCAGTTCTTC
J: TRBJ2-1; size: few; V: TRBV28; D: TRBD2; CDR3: CASRLAAYNEQFF; DNA: TGTGCCAGTCGACTAGCGGCGTACAATGAGCAGTTCTTC
J: TRBJ2-1; size: NA; V: TRBV18; D: NA; CDR3: CASSPPVVPNEQFF; DNA: TGTGCCAGCTCACCACCGGTAGTTCCCAATGAGCAGTTCTTC
J: TRBJ2-7; size: NA; V: TRBV29-1; D: NA; CDR3: CSVRGFGEGEQYF; DNA: TGCAGCGTTCGGGGATTTGGAGAGGGCGAGCAGTACTTC
J: TRBJ1-6; size: NA; V: TRBV7-7; D: TRBD1; CDR3: CASSPRDSASPLHF; DNA: TGTGCTAGCAGCCCCCGGGACAGCGCTTCACCCCTCCACTTT
J: TRBJ1-1; size: NA; V: TRBV29-1; D: NA; CDR3: CSVAGERNTEAFF; DNA: TGCAGCGTCGCCGGGGAACGGAACACTGAAGCTTTCTTT
J: TRBJ2-7; size: NA; V: TRBV7-9; D: NA; CDR3: CASSYAGASYEQYF; DNA: TGTGCCAGCAGCTATGCGGGTGCCTCCTACGAGCAGTACTTC
J: TRBJ1-5; size: NA; V: TRBV29-1; D: NA; CDR3: CSVASGRGDQPQHF; DNA: TGCAGCGTTGCTTCGGGGAGGGGAGATCAGCCCCAGCATTTT
J: TRBJ1-1; size: NA; V: TRBV6-5; D: NA; CDR3: CASSTRGQLNTEAFF; DNA: TGTGCCAGCAGCACCCGCGGACAGCTGAACACTGAAGCTTTCTTT
J: TRBJ2-6; size: few; V: TRBV5-5; D: TRBD1; CDR3: CASSLYRGGANVLTF; DNA: TGTGCCAGCAGCTTGTACAGGGGGGGGGCCAACGTCCTGACTTTC
J: TRBJ2-1; size: NA; V: TRBV29-1; D: TRBD2; CDR3: CSGGLAGGGNEQFF; DNA: TGCAGTGGAGGACTAGCGGGAGGAGGCAATGAGCAGTTCTTC
J: TRBJ1-2; size: NA; V: TRBV19; D: NA; CDR3: CASSTRTDYGYTF; DNA: TGTGCCAGTAGTACCCGGACTGACTATGGCTACACCTTC
J: TRBJ1-2; size: once; V: TRBV5-4; D: NA; CDR3: CASSQGGNYGYTF; DNA: TGTGCCAGCAGCCAGGGCGGCAACTATGGCTACACCTTC
J: TRBJ2-1; size: NA; V: TRBV28; D: TRBD2; CDR3: CASSPEGLAGENEQFF; DNA: TGTGCCAGCAGTCCCGAGGGACTAGCGGGAGAAAATGAGCAGTTCTTC
J: TRBJ2-1; size: few; V: TRBV7-2; D: TRBD2; CDR3: CASSYRLAGGYGGEQFF; DNA: TGTGCCAGCAGCTACCGACTAGCGGGAGGGTATGGGGGTGAGCAGTTCTTC
J: TRBJ2-5; size: NA; V: TRBV9; D: NA; CDR3: CASSAGTLETQYF; DNA: TGTGCCAGCAGCGCCGGGACACTAGAGACCCAGTACTTC
J: TRBJ2-7; size: few; V: TRBV5-6; D: TRBD1; CDR3: CASSRDRGISYEQYF; DNA: TGTGCCAGCAGCCGGGACAGGGGAATTTCCTACGAGCAGTACTTC
J: TRBJ2-7; size: NA; V: TRBV5-4; D: NA; CDR3: CASSLGGRMDEQYF; DNA: TGTGCCAGCAGCTTGGGGGGGAGGATGGACGAGCAGTACTTC
J: TRBJ2-1; size: NA; V: TRBV5-6; D: TRBD2; CDR3: CASSFGLAGGNEQFF; DNA: TGTGCCAGCAGCTTTGGACTAGCGGGAGGGAATGAGCAGTTCTTC
J: TRBJ1-1; size: NA; V: TRBV6-5; D: NA; CDR3: CASSYSRVNTEAFF; DNA: TGTGCCAGCAGTTACTCGAGGGTGAACACTGAAGCTTTCTTT
J: TRBJ1-3; size: NA; V: TRBV7-2; D: NA; CDR3: CASSLDSPSSGNTIYF; DNA: TGTGCCAGCAGCTTAGACTCTCCGAGCTCTGGAAACACCATATATTTT
J: TRBJ1-2; size: NA; V: TRBV18; D: TRBD1; CDR3: CASSPRTGEGYTF; DNA: TGTGCCAGCTCACCTCGGACAGGGGAAGGCTACACCTTC
J: TRBJ1-2; size: NA; V: TRBV9; D: TRBD1; CDR3: CASSVTGASNYGYTF; DNA: TGTGCCAGCAGCGTGACAGGGGCAAGCAACTATGGCTACACCTTC
J: TRBJ2-2; size: NA; V: TRBV4-2; D: NA; CDR3: CASSRPGRTGELFF; DNA: TGTGCCAGCAGCCGCCCGGGTCGGACCGGGGAGCTGTTTTTT
J: TRBJ1-4; size: NA; V: TRBV5-1; D: NA; CDR3: CASSQGATNEKLFF; DNA: TGCGCCAGCAGTCAAGGGGCAACTAATGAAAAACTGTTTTTT
J: TRBJ2-1; size: NA; V: TRBV30; D: TRBD1; CDR3: CAWSGEGQGAQPKLAASSYNEQFF; DNA: TGTGCCTGGAGTGGGGAGGGACAGGGGGCGCAACCCAAATTGGCTGCAAGCTCCTACAATGAGCAGTTCTTC
J: TRBJ1-1; size: NA; V: TRBV19; D: NA; CDR3: CASSMSVESEAFF; DNA: TGTGCCAGTAGTATGTCAGTTGAAAGTGAAGCTTTCTTT
J: TRBJ2-1; size: NA; V: TRBV7-2; D: TRBD1; CDR3: CASSLSPDRANEQFF; DNA: TGTGCCAGCAGCCTCTCCCCGGACAGGGCGAATGAGCAGTTCTTC
J: TRBJ1-2; size: NA; V: TRBV19; D: NA; CDR3: CASSIGRLEGYTF; DNA: TGTGCCAGTAGTATAGGACGCCTGGAGGGCTACACCTTC
J: TRBJ2-7; size: NA; V: TRBV5-1; D: NA; CDR3: CASSSNPTNEQYF; DNA: TGTGCCAGCAGCTCTAACCCCACCAACGAGCAGTACTTC
J: TRBJ1-1; size: once; V: TRBV4-2; D: TRBD1; CDR3: CASSQPFGEGGSTEAFF; DNA: TGTGCCAGCAGCCAACCTTTCGGGGAAGGGGGCTCCACTGAAGCTTTCTTT
J: TRBJ1-1; size: few; V: TRBV7-9; D: NA; CDR3: CSSSLGAGVTEAFF; DNA: TGTTCCAGCAGCTTAGGGGCAGGGGTAACTGAAGCTTTCTTT
J: TRBJ2-1; size: NA; V: TRBV6-1; D: TRBD2; CDR3: CASTLAGFYNEQFF; DNA: TGTGCCAGCACGCTAGCGGGATTCTACAATGAGCAGTTCTTC
J: TRBJ2-2; size: NA; V: TRBV9; D: TRBD1; CDR3: CASSPGTGGWSTGELFF; DNA: TGTGCCAGCAGCCCCGGGACAGGGGGCTGGTCCACCGGGGAGCTGTTTTTT